Below, one TCR beta chain is given with its context. This sample is part of a study of blood T cell repertoires in COVID-19. Study overall: The study drew acute and convalescent COVID-19 samples from the United States, Italy and Spain. From T cells, B-cell-depleted T cells, or PBMCs came the material, which was cDNA or gDNA.

With 8 bases clipped from V and 0 bases from J, the junction kept 4 bases outside the gene matches. The CDR3 covers 16 residues. Germline-derived CDR1 and CDR2 are LNHDA and SQIVND (reference sequence). The authors' processing: Reference gene primer amplification in the assay estimated nucleated cell counts. Here immunoSEQ multiplex PCR was the method, and the copy in TCRdb shows in-frame clones only, minus some. The V and J calls and clone size were taken over from that table, and D and trimming were inferred from the DNA. The data show 100,000 or so clones, around 80% seen once. The sequence came from a woman aged 80 or over with acute or convalescent COVID-19. The sequenced sample consisted of peripheral blood. The chain links TRBV19 to TRBJ2-6; 10 positions match TRBD1. Written as DNA, the CDR3 is TGTGCCAGTGGGGACAGGGGCCACTCTGGGGCCAACGTCCTGACTTTC. This sequence encodes CASGDRGHSGANVLTF.